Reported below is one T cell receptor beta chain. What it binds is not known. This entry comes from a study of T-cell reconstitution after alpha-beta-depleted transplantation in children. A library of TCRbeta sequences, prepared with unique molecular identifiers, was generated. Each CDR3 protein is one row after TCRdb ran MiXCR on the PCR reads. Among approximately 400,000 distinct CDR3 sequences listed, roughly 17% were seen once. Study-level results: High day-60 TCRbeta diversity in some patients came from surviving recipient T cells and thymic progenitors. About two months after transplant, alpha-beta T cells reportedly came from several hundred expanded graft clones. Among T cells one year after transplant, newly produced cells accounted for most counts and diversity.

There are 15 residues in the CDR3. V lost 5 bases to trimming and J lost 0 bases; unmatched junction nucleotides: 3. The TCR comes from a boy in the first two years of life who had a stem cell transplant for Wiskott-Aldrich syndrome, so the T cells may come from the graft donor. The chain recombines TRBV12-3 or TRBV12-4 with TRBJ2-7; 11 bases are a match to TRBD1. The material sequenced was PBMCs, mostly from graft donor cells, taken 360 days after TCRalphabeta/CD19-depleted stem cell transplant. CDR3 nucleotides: TGTGCCAGCAGTGGACAGGGGGCAGGCTCCTACGAGCAGTACTTC. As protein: CASSGQGAGSYEQYF.